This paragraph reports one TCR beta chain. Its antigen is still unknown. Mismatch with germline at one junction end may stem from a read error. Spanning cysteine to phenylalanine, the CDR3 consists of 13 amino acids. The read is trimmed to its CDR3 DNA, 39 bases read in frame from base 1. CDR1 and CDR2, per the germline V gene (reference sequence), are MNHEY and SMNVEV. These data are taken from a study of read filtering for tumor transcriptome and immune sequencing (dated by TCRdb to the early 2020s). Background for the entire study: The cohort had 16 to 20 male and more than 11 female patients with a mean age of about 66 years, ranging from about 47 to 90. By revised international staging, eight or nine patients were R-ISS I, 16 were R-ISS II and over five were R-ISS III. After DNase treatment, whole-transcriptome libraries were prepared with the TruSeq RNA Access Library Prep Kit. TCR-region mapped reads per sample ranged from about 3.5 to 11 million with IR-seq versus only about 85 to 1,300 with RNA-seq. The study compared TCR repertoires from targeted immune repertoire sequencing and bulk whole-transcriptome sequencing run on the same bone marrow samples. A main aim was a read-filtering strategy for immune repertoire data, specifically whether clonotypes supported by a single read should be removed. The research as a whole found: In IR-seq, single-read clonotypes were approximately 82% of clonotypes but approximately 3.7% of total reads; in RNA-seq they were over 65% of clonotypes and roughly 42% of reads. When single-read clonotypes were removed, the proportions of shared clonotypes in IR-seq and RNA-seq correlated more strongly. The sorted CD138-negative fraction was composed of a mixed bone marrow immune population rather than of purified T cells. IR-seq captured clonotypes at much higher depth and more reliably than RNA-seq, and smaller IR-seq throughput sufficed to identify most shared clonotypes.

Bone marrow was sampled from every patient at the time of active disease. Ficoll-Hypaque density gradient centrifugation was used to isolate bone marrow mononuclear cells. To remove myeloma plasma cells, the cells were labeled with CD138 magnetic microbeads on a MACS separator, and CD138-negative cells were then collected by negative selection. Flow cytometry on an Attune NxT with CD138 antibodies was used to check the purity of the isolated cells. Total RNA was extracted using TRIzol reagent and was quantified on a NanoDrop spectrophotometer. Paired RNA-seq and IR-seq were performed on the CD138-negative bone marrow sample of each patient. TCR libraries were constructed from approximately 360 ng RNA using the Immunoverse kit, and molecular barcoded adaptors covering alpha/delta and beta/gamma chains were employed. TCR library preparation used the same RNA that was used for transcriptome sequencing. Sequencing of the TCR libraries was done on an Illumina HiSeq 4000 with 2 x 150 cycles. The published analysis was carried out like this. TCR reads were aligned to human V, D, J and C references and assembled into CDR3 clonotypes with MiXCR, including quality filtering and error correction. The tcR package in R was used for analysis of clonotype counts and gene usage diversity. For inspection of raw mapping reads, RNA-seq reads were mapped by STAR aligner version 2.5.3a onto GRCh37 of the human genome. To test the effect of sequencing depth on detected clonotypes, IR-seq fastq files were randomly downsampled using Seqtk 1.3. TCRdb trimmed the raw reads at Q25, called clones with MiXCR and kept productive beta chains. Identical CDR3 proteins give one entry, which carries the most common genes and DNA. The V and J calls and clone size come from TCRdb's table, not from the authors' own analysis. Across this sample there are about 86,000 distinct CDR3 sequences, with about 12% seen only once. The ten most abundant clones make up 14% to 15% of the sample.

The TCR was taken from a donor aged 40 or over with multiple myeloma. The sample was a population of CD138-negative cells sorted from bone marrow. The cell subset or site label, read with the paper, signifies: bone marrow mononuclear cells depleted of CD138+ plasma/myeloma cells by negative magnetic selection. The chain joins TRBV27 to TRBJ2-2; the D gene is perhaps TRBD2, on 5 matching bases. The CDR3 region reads CASGFYNTWELFF. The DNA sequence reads TGTGCCAGCGGTTTCTATAACACCTGGGAGCTGTTTTTC.